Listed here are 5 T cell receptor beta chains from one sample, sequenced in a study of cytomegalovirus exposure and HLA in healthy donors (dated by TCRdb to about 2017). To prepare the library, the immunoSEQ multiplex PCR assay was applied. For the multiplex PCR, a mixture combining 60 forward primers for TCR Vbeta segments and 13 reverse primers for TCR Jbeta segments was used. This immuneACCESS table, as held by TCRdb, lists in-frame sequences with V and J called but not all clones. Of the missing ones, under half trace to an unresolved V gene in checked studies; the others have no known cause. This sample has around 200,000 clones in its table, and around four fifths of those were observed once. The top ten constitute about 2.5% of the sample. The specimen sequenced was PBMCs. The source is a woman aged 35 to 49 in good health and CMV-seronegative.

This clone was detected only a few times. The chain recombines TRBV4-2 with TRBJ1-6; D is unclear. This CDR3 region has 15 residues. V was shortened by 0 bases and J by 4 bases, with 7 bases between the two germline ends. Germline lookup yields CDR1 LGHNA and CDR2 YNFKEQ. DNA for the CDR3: TGTGCCAGCAGCCAAGAGGAGGGTTATAATTCACCCCTCCACTTT. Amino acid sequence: CASSQEEGYNSPLHF.

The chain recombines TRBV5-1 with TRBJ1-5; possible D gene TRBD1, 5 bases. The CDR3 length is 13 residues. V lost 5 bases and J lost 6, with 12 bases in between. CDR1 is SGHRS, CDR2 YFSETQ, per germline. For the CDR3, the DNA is TGCGCCAGCAGTGGGGGGTTAGGTCAGCCCCAGCATTTT. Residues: CASSGGLGQPQHF.

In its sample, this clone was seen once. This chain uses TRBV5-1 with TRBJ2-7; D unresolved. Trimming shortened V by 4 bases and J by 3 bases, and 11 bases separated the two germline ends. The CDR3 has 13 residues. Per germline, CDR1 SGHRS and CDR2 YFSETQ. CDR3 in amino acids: CASSGQANYEQYF. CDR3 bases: TGCGCCAGCAGCGGGCAGGCCAACTACGAGCAGTACTTC. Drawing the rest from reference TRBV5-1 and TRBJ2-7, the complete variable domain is KAGVTQTPRYLIKTRGQQVTLSCSPISGHRSVSWYQQTPGQGLQFLFEYFSETQRNKGNFPGRFSGRQFSNSRSEMNVSTLELGDSALYLCASSGQANYEQYFGPGTRLTVT.

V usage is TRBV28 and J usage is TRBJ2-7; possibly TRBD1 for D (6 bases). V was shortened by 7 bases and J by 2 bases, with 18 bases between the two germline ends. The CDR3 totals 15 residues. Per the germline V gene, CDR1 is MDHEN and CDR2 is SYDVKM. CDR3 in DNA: TGTGCCAGCACTCAAGGGGACAAGTACCCCTACGAGCAGTACTTC. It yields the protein CASTQGDKYPYEQYF.

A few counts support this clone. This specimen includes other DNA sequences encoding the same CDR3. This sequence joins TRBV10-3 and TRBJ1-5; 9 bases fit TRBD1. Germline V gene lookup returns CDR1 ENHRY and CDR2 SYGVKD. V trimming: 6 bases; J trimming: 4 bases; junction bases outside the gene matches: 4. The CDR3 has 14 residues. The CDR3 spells CAIRAGTGNQPQHF. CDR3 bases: TGTGCCATCAGAGCCGGGACAGGGAATCAGCCCCAGCATTTT.